This T cell receptor (beta chain) was found in a study of CD8 T cells in ankylosing spondylitis. Regarding the study as a whole: Disease-linked clones reportedly concentrated significantly in matched ankylosing spondylitis synovial fluid. Several highly homologous variants formed a TCR beta motif that appeared characteristic of ankylosing spondylitis blood.

In the case of this clonotype: The antigen is undetermined.

In TCRdb, the 5' RACE reads were re-called with MiXCR into one record per CDR3 protein. The data contain roughly 220,000 distinct CDR3 sequences, around 17% of them singletons. This clonotype originated in a male donor with ankylosing spondylitis. The source material was blood, either unsorted or a sorted T cell fraction (not recorded which).

The CDR3 region is CASSPILSTGELFF. The CDR3 bases are TGTGCCAGCAGCCCAATTCTGAGCACCGGGGAGCTGTTTTTT. V and J are TRBV6-2 or TRBV6-3 and TRBJ2-2; D remains unclear. V lost 6 bases and J lost 4, with 12 bases in between. The CDR3 spans 14 residues. Germline CDR1 MNHEY, CDR2 SVGEGT.